This T cell receptor (beta chain) was profiled in a study of blood T cell repertoires in COVID-19 (TCRdb year 2020). For the study in its entirety: Collaborator samples came from the United States, Italy and Spain and covered acute and convalescent phases of COVID-19. Samples were obtained from the ongoing ImmuneRACE study (first 160 participants) and from approximately 1,200 subjects provided by 6 global collaborators. The prospective study material was composed of cDNA or gDNA derived from T cells, B-cell-depleted T cells, or PBMCs. Sample metadata almost always included a de-identified subject ID, COVID-19 status, age in years and sex. HLA class I and class II types, where available, came from metadata supplied by the sample provider rather than from assay-based typing. A freely available public database, intended as a resource for researchers studying the immune response to SARS-CoV-2, is where the repertoires were released. The dataset comprised deeply sampled blood TCRbeta repertoires from subjects exposed to, actively infected with, or recovered from COVID-19.

Comment on this clone: No cognate antigen has been identified for it. Base qualities were left out, and no much larger clone turns up one base away.

Points the paper makes about the study in general: The amount of clinical and demographic metadata varied by source and participant and was provided uncurated.

The collaborating institutions used their own protocols to collect whole blood in K2EDTA tubes. Collaborator samples were shipped for TCRbeta analysis as frozen whole blood, isolated PBMCs, or DNA extracted from either sample type. V drops 2 bases and J drops 6 bases, leaving 8 bases in between. The germline V gene provides CDR1 MNHEY and CDR2 SVGAGI. Counted from cysteine to phenylalanine, this CDR3 has 12 amino acids. The sequence is cut down to CDR3 DNA, 36 bases in frame from base 1. The immunoSEQ Assay, a bias-controlled multiplex PCR, was used to amplify TCRbeta CDR3 regions from genomic DNA. On the study's bioinformatics: The number of nucleated cells in each sample was estimated from the amplification of reference gene primers within the assay. To quantify the absolute abundance of each unique TCRbeta CDR3 rearrangement, sequence reads were collapsed and filtered. Productive Simpson clonality was computed per sample as the square root of Simpson's diversity index over productive rearrangements. TCRdb provides this immuneACCESS table in a form limited to in-frame rearrangements. Some clones are lacking; in checked studies, under half of them reflect an unresolved V gene, and why the rest are absent is not known. The V and J calls and clone size were taken over from that table, and D and trimming were inferred from the DNA. Across this sample there are over 350,000 clones, with 80% to 90% seen only once. In total, the top ten clones hold approximately 4.3% of the sample.

The V gene is TRBV6-5 and the J gene is TRBJ2-7; the D gene is perhaps TRBD1, on 6 matching bases. The receptor comes from a woman aged 25 to 39 with acute or convalescent COVID-19. Specimen: peripheral blood. The DNA reads TGTGCCAGCAGTTACACAGGGCCCGAGCAGTACTTC. It translates as CASSYTGPEQYF.